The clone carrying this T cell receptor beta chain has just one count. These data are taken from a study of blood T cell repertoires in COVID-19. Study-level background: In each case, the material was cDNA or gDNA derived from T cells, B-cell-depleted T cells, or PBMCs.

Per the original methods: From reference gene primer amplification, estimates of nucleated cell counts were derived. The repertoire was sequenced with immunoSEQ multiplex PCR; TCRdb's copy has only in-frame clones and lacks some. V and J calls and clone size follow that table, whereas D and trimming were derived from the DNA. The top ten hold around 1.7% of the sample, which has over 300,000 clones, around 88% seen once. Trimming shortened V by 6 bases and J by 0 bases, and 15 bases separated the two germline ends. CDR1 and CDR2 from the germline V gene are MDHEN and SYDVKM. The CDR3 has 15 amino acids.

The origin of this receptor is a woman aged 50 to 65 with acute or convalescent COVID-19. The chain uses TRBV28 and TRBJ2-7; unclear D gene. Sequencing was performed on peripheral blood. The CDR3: CASSPPAGTSYEQYF. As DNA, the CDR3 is TGTGCCAGCAGCCCCCCGGCAGGCACCTCCTACGAGCAGTACTTC.